Listed below are T cell receptor beta chains from one sample, sequenced in a study of T cells in Graves' hyperthyroidism and ophthalmopathy. TCRdb processed the multiplex PCR reads anew with MiXCR; each CDR3 protein has one entry. This sample has a few hundred thousand distinct CDR3 sequences, with 15% to 17% found just once. Sample: blood. These receptors were collected from a woman in her 30s with Graves' hyperthyroidism. Each CDR3 is given with its conserved first and last residue. The order of the fields is D gene, V gene, J gene, clone size, CDR3 DNA, CDR3 protein. A D gene is named only where the DNA matches it firmly. Clone size is shown for a subset of rows, as once, few, many or a class of expanded clone.

>TRBD1|TRBV27|TRBJ1-1|.
TGTGCCAGCAGTGCAGGGGGAGAAACTGAAGCTTTCTTT
CASSAGGETEAFF
>TRBD1|TRBV27|TRBJ2-1|many
TGTGCCAGCAGTCCCTGGGACAGGGGACAGTACAATGAGCAGTTCTTC
CASSPWDRGQYNEQFF
>TRBD2|TRBV29-1|TRBJ2-1|few
TGCAGCGACATGACTAGCCTCAGCTCCTACAATGAGCAGTTCTTC
CSDMTSLSSYNEQFF
>.|TRBV3-1|TRBJ1-1|.
TGTGCCAGCAGCCCGCTCGATAACACTGAAGCTTTCTTT
CASSPLDNTEAFF
>TRBD1|TRBV5-6|TRBJ1-1|few
TGTGCCAGCAGCTCAACCGGTACAGGGGTCCTGTCTATAGCTTTCTTT
CASSSTGTGVLSIAFF
>.|TRBV4-1|TRBJ2-1|few
TGCGCCAGCAGCAGGACACAAGGTACCTACAATGAGCAGTTCTTC
CASSRTQGTYNEQFF
>TRBD2|TRBV11-2|TRBJ2-5|many
TGTGCCAGCAGCTTAGTGGGGCGACTAGCGGGACGACAGACCCAGTACTTC
CASSLVGRLAGRQTQYF
>.|TRBV7-9|TRBJ2-7|.
TGTGCCAGCAGCTTATCTACAGGGACCTACGAGCAGTACTTC
CASSLSTGTYEQYF
>TRBD2|TRBV30|TRBJ2-1|.
TGTGCCTGGAGTGTACGTCCCGAGACTAGCGGGAGGTCAGACAATGAGCAGTTCTTC
CAWSVRPETSGRSDNEQFF
>TRBD2|TRBV6-1|TRBJ2-1|few
TGTGCCAGCAGTTACTCCGGCGGGAGGGAGGGTGAGCAGTTCTTC
CASSYSGGREGEQFF
>TRBD1|TRBV11-2|TRBJ2-7|many
TGTGCCAGCAGCTTAGTATTACGACAGGGTCTCTACGAGCAGTACTTC
CASSLVLRQGLYEQYF
>TRBD2|TRBV5-1|TRBJ2-7|many
TGCGCCAGCAGCTCTGGGACAAGAACGGGACTAGACCGGGGTAAGCAGTACTTC
CASSSGTRTGLDRGKQYF
>.|TRBV11-2|TRBJ2-5|few
TGTGCCAGCAGCTTAGAATTTTCGGGGGGCAGTCAAGAGACCCAGTACTTC
CASSLEFSGGSQETQYF
>TRBD1|TRBV28|TRBJ2-3|many
TGTGCCAGCACTAAGGGACAGGAATACACAGATACGCAGTATTTT
CASTKGQEYTDTQYF
>.|TRBV7-3|TRBJ2-1|many
TGTGCCAGCAGCTTAAACGGGGGCAATGAGCAGTTCTTC
CASSLNGGNEQFF
>.|TRBV5-4|TRBJ2-2|.
TGTGCCAGCAGCTTAGGTAGCCGGGGCGGGGAGCTGTTTTTT
CASSLGSRGGELFF
>TRBD1|TRBV7-3|TRBJ2-3|few
TGTGCCAGCAGCACCCGGACAGGGCCAGATACGCAGTATTTT
CASSTRTGPDTQYF
>.|TRBV7-8|TRBJ1-1|many
TGTGCCAGCAGCTTAGTGTCAGCCGGCCTGAACACTGAAGCTTTCTTT
CASSLVSAGLNTEAFF
>TRBD1|TRBV4-3|TRBJ2-5|few
TGCGCCAGCAGCCAACAGACAGGGTGGGAGACCCAGTACTTC
CASSQQTGWETQYF
>.|TRBV6-1|TRBJ1-1|many
TGTGCCAGCAGTGCACAGGGATCGGGCACTGAAGCTTTCTTT
CASSAQGSGTEAFF
>.|TRBV10-3|TRBJ2-2|.
TGTGCCATCAGTGAAGGGCACTACACCAGGGAGCTGTTTTTT
CAISEGHYTRELFF
>.|TRBV7-2|TRBJ2-3|many
TGTGCCAGCAGCCCAACCTCCCAGGGCGGTACGCAGTATTTT
CASSPTSQGGTQYF
>.|TRBV7-2|TRBJ1-1|.
TGTACCAGCAGCTTAAGCGGCAGCACTGAAGCTTTCTTT
CTSSLSGSTEAFF
>TRBD1|TRBV4-1|TRBJ1-1|many
TGCGCCAGCAGCCAGGACAGGGGTTATGGAACTGAAGCTTTCTTT
CASSQDRGYGTEAFF
>.|TRBV20-1|TRBJ2-5|many
TGCAGTGCCCAAACAGATCGCTACCAAGAGACCCAGTACTTC
CSAQTDRYQETQYF
>.|TRBV3-1|TRBJ1-2|many
TGTGCCAGCGGCCTGCGAGAGAACTATGGCTACACCTTC
CASGLRENYGYTF
>.|TRBV4-3|TRBJ2-7|.
TGCGCCAGCAGCCACCGTAGGACAACTTCTTCCTACGAGCAGTACTTC
CASSHRRTTSSYEQYF
>TRBD1|TRBV27|TRBJ1-1|few
TGTGCCAGCAGTTTACCCGGGACAGGGAATGAAGCTTTCTTT
CASSLPGTGNEAFF
>.|TRBV18|TRBJ1-6|many
TGTGCCAGCTCACCCCAACCACTTGGCCGAAATTCACCCCTCCACTTT
CASSPQPLGRNSPLHF
>.|TRBV30|TRBJ2-7|many
TGTGCCTGGAGTGTAGGATTTCCGACGTTGGTGCAGTACTTC
CAWSVGFPTLVQYF
>TRBD2|TRBV27|TRBJ2-1|.
TGTGCCAGCGCTCAGGAGCGGGAGGGATTCGATGAGCAGTTCTTC
CASAQEREGFDEQFF
>TRBD1|TRBV6-6|TRBJ1-5|few
TGTGCCAGCAGTTACTCAGAGACAGGGGGCCGCAATCAGCCCCAGCATTTT
CASSYSETGGRNQPQHF
>TRBD1|TRBV2|TRBJ1-1|many
TGTGCCAGCAGTGTACAGGGGGCCATGAACACTGAAGCTTTCTTT
CASSVQGAMNTEAFF
>TRBD2|TRBV4-1|TRBJ2-5|.
TGCGCCAGCAGCCAAGACCTACTAGCGGACCAAGAGACCCAGTACTTC
CASSQDLLADQETQYF
>TRBD2|TRBV20-1|TRBJ2-3|many
TGCAGTGCTAGAGAGCCGGGGAGGGCTGGATCGACCCTTCTTACGCAGTATTTT
CSAREPGRAGSTLLTQYF
>.|TRBV5-5|TRBJ2-1|many
TGTGCCAGCAGGCGGAGCGTGACTAGTCCATCGGACAATGAGCAGTTCTTC
CASRRSVTSPSDNEQFF
>.|TRBV9|TRBJ2-3|few
TGTGCCAGCAGCGGATCGGGAGTTCCAGATACGCAGTATTTT
CASSGSGVPDTQYF
>.|TRBV30|TRBJ2-7|many
TGTGCCTGGAGCGGGGTGGACGAGCAGTACTTC
CAWSGVDEQYF
>TRBD2|TRBV7-9|TRBJ2-1|few
TGTGCCAGCAGCAACCCACGCGGGACTAGCGGTCGAACATCCTACAATGAGCAGTTCTTC
CASSNPRGTSGRTSYNEQFF
>TRBD1|TRBV7-2|TRBJ1-1|many
TGTGCCAGCAGGGGCGGGACAGGGGGCTTGGGGAACACTGAAGCTTTCTTT
CASRGGTGGLGNTEAFF